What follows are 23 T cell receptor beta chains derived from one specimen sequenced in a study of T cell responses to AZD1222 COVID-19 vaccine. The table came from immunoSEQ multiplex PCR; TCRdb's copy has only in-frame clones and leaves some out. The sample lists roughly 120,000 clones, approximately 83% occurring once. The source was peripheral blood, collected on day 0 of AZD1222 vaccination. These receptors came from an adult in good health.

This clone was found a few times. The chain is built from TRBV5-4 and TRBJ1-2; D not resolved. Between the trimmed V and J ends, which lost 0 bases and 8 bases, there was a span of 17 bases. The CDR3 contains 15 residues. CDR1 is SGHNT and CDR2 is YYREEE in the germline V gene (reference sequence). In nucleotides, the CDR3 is TGTGCCAGCAGCTTGGGGGGTGGGTATGTGAGCGGCTACACCTTC. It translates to CASSLGGGYVSGYTF.

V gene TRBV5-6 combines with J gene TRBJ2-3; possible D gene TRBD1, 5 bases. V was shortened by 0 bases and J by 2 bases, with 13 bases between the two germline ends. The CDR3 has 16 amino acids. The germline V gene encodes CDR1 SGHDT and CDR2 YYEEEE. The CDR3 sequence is CASSLGGQGYTDTQYF. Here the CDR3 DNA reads TGTGCCAGCAGCTTGGGCGGTCAGGGATACACAGATACGCAGTATTTT.

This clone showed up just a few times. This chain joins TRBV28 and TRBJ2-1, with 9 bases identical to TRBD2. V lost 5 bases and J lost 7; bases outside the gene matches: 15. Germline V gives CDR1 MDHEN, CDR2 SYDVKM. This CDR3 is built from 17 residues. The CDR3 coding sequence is TGTGCCAGCAGTCCGAGGCGGCGGGAGGGCTTCAGGAATGAGCAGTTCTTC. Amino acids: CASSPRRREGFRNEQFF.

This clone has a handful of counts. CDR3 in DNA: TGTGCCAGCAGTCCGGGACGGCGATCTGGAAACACCATATATTTT. Its translation is CASSPGRRSGNTIYF. The V call is TRBV9, the J call TRBJ1-3; weak D call: TRBD1 (5 bases). The CDR3 length is 15 residues. Germline CDR1 and CDR2: SGDLS and YYNGEE. V was shortened by 5 bases and J by 1 base, with 13 bases between the two germline ends.

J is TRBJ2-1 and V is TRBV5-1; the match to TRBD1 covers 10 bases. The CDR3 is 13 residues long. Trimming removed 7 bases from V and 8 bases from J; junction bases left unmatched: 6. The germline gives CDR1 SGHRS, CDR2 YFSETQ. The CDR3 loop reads CASSGQGLDEQFF. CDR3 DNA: TGCGCCAGCTCGGGACAGGGGTTGGATGAGCAGTTCTTC.

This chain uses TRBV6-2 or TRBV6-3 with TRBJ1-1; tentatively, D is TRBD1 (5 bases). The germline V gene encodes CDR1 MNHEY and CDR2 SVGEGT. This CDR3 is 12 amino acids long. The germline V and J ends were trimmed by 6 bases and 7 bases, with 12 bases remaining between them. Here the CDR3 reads CASSPGLSEAFF. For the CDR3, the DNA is TGTGCCAGCAGCCCGGGACTAAGTGAAGCTTTCTTT.

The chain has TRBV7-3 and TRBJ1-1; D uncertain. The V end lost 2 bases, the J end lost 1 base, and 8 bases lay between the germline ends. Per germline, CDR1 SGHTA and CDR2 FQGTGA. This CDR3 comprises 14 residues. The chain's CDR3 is CASSLGQTNTEAFF. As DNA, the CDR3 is TGTGCCAGCAGCTTAGGGCAGACGAACACTGAAGCTTTCTTT.

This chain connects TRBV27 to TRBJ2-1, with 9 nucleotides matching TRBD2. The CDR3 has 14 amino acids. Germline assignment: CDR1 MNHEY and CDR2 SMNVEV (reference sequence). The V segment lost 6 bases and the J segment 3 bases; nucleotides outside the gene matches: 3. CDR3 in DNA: TGTGCCAGCAGGGCGGGGGGGCTCTACAATGAGCAGTTCTTC. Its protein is CASRAGGLYNEQFF.

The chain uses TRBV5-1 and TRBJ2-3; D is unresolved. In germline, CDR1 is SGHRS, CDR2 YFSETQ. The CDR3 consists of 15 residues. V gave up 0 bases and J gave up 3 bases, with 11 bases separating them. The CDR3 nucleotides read TGCGCCAGCAGCTTGGCTGGTCGAGGAACAGATACGCAGTATTTT. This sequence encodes CASSLAGRGTDTQYF.

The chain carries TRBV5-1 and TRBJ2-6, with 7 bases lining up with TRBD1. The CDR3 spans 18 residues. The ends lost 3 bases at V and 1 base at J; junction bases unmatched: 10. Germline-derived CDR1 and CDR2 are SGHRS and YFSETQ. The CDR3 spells CASSYLTGNPSGANVLTF. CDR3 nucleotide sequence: TGCGCCAGCAGCTACCTGACAGGGAATCCTTCTGGGGCCAACGTCCTGACTTTC.

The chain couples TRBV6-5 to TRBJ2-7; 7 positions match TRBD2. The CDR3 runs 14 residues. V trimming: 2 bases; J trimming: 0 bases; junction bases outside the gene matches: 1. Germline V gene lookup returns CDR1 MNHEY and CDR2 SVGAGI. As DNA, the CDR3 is TGTGCCAGCAGTTACCGACTAGCCTCCTACGAGCAGTACTTC. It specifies CASSYRLASYEQYF.

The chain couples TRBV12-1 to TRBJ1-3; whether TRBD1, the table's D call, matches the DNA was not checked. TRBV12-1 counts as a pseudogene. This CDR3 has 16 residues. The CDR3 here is CASSLLTGGEGNTIYF. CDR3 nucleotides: TGTGCCAGCAGCTTACTGACAGGGGGAGAAGGAAACACCATATATTTT.

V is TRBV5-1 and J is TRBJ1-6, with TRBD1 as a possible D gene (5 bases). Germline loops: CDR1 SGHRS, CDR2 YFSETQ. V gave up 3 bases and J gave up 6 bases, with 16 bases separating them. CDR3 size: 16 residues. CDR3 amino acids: CASSSGRAGRNSPLHF. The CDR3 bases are TGCGCCAGCAGCTCGGGAAGGGCAGGGCGTAATTCACCCCTCCACTTT.

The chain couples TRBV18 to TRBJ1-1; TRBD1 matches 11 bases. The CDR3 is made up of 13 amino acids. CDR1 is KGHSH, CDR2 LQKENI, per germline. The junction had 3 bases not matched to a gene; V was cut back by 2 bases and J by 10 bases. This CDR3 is CASSPTGTGGAFF. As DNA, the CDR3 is TGTGCCAGCTCACCAACCGGGACAGGGGGAGCTTTCTTT.

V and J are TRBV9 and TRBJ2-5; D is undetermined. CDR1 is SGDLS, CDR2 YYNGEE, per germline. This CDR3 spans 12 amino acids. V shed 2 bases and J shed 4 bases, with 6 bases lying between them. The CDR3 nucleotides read TGTGCCAGCAGCGTGATGGGAGAGACCCAGTACTTC. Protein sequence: CASSVMGETQYF.

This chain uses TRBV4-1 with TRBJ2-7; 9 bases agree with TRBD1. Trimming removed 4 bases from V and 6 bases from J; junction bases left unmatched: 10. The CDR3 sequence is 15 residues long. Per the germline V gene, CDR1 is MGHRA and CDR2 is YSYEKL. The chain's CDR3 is CASSPESGTGFEQYF. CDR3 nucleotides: TGCGCCAGCAGCCCCGAATCCGGGACAGGGTTCGAGCAGTACTTC.

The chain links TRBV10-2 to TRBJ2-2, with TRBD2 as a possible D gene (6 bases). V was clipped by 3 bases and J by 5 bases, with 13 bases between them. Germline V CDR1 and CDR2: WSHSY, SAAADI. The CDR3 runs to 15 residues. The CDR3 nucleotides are TGCGCCAGCAGTGAAGATAGCGGAGGGACCGGGGAGCTGTTTTTT. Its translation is CASSEDSGGTGELFF.

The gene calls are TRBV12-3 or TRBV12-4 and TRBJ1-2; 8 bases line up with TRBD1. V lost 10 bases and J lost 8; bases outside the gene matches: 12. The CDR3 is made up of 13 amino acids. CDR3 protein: CAIAGQGTFGYTF. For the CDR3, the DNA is TGTGCCATCGCCGGACAGGGCACGTTCGGCTACACCTTC.

The CDR3 loop is CASSPWTESTEAFF. The DNA for the CDR3 is TGTGCCAGCTCACCTTGGACGGAGTCCACTGAAGCTTTCTTT. The gene calls are TRBV18 and TRBJ1-1; D remains unclear. V dropped 3 bases and J dropped 4 bases, with 12 bases sitting between them. This CDR3 contains 14 residues. The V gene's germline CDR1 is KGHSH and CDR2 LQKENI.

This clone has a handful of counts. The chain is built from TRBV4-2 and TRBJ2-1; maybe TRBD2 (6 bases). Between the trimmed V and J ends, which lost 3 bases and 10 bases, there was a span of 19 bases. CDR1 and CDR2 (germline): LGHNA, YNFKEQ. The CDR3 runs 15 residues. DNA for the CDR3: TGTGCCAGCAGCCAGGCCCATACTAGCCCCGCCGAGCAGTTCTTC. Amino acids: CASSQAHTSPAEQFF.

CDR3: CASSYSRNTEAFF. The CDR3 DNA follows: TGTGCCAGCAGTTACTCCCGGAACACTGAAGCTTTCTTT. The chain couples TRBV6-5 to TRBJ1-1; no reliable D call. CDR1 is MNHEY, CDR2 SVGAGI, per germline. Trimming pared 0 bases from V and 1 base from J, leaving 3 bases between. CDR3 length: 13 amino acids.

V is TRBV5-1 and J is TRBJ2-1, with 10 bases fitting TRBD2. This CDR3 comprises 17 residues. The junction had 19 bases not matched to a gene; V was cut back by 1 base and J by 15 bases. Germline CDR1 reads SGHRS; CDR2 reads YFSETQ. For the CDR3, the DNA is TGCGCCAGCAGCTTGTCGGCTAGCGGGAGCACCAAAAACGTACGGTTCTTC. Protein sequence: CASSLSASGSTKNVRFF.

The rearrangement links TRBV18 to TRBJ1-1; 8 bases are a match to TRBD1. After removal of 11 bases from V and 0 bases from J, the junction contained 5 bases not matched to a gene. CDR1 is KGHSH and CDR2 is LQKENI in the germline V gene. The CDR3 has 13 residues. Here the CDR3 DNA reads TGTGCCGCCTCCAGGGGGCTGAACACTGAAGCTTTCTTT. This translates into CAASRGLNTEAFF.